This T cell receptor beta chain emerged from a study of T cells after yellow fever vaccination. The TCR cDNA carried a universal primer site and UMIs from 5'RACE template switching. Each CDR3 protein gets one entry after TCRdb re-called the 5' RACE reads with MiXCR. This table has about 320,000 distinct CDR3 sequences, around 6.8% appearing once. Study-level points and caveats: Of the clonotypes, a small share occurred in both CD4 and CD8 compartments.

As concerns this clonotype: Its antigen is not known.

Trimming left V 4 bases short and J 3 bases short, with 6 bases between. The CDR3 runs 12 residues. The origin of this receptor is a man aged 18 to 35 who received the YFV17D yellow fever vaccine. Material: PBMCs, obtained about 41 days after the first yellow fever vaccination. The V call is TRBV12-3 or TRBV12-4, the J call TRBJ2-5; D may match TRBD1 or TRBD2 (5 bases each). The CDR3 loop is CASSWGKETQYF. Here the CDR3 DNA reads TGTGCCAGCAGTTGGGGGAAAGAGACCCAGTACTTC.